This T cell receptor (beta chain) emerged from a study of OX40 agonist ivuxolimab in advanced cancers. Study-wide context: Patient treatment consisted of intravenous ivuxolimab administration every 2 weeks at 0.01 to 10 mg/kg. Three patients had partial responses: one hepatocellular carcinoma, two cutaneous melanoma.

Assay: immunoSEQ multiplex PCR; the TCRdb copy retains only in-frame clones and omits some. The sample consists of about 150,000 clones, about 93% of them appearing once. This clone has more than one count but fewer than ten. The antigen remains undetermined. Whole-study findings and limits: Within 6 weeks, CD4+ and CD8+ blood T cells expanded clonally at 0.1 to 3.0 mg/kg. Still undetermined is the antigen specificity of the expanded peripheral T cells.

Looked up from germline, CDR1 is SGHNT and CDR2 is YYREEE (reference sequence). The ends were cut back, 4 bases at V and 11 bases at J, with 21 bases in the middle. The CDR3 has 14 residues. The clonotype comes from an adult with an advanced solid tumor such as melanoma, head and neck, liver or kidney cancer. The chain joins TRBV5-4 to TRBJ1-1; a possible D gene is TRBD1 (5 bases). The sample here was CD4+ or CD8+ T cells sorted from blood, taken in a trial of the OX40 agonist ivuxolimab. CDR3 coding DNA: TGTGCCAGCAGCCGAGCCAGGGACGGGCCGGGTGCTTTCTTT. Residues: CASSRARDGPGAFF.